This T cell receptor (beta chain) was observed in a study of spatial heterogeneity in lung cancer. Study context: The average appearance count of each unique TCR and UMI combination in raw reads was more than eight.

This clonotype was counted ten times or more. Its antigen remains unknown. General study findings and limits: Relative to follow-up, resection was when ubiquitous expanded tumor TCRs appeared more in blood.

Time point in this sample: sample taken at primary tumor resection. The input material, whole RNA from tumor, nontumor lung or frozen PBMC, was sequenced unsorted. Donors were under 90 untreated early-stage non-small cell lung cancer patients. TCR cDNA molecules each carried a unique molecular identifier. One entry per CDR3 protein, called by TCRdb with MiXCR from the 5' RACE reads. The table includes about 60,000 distinct CDR3 sequences, around 8.4% detected once. This material consisted of PBMCs, taken at surgery. The origin of this receptor is a female donor with early-stage non-small cell lung cancer.

The CDR3 DNA is TGTGCCAGCTCACCACAAGGGGGAGGCGGGCAGTACGTC. It translates to CASSPQGGGGQYV. This chain joins TRBV18 and TRBJ2-7; tentatively, D is TRBD1 or TRBD2 (6 bases each). V dropped 1 base and J dropped 9 bases, with 13 bases sitting between them. Per the germline V gene, CDR1 is KGHSH and CDR2 is LQKENI. The CDR3 has 13 amino acids.